One T cell receptor (beta chain) is described in this entry. The CDR3 loop spans 15 amino acids. Germline CDR1 SGHNT, CDR2 YYREEE (reference sequence). Between the trimmed V and J ends, which lost 4 bases and 2 bases, there was a span of 15 bases. Noted treatment: over 15 received Ad26.COV2.S at low or high dose, single or two shots; about 5 received placebo; per-sample allocation not given. Sampling was done on day 63 after the first vaccine or placebo injection. Participants' vaccine, an Ad26 vector, delivered Wuhan-strain SARS-CoV-2 spike. Assay: immunoSEQ multiplex PCR; the TCRdb copy retains only in-frame clones and omits some. The table lists 440,000 or so clones, 90% of them singletons. This record comes from a study of Ad26.COV2.S vaccination and SARS-CoV-2 variants.

The receptor comes from a person between 18 and 65 years old who received the Ad26.COV2.S COVID-19 vaccine or a placebo. The rearrangement links TRBV5-4 to TRBJ1-2; maybe TRBD1 (6 bases). The source was peripheral blood, collected in a trial of Ad26.COV2.S vaccine versus placebo. CDR3 protein: CASSTYRERNYGYTF. The CDR3 nucleotides are TGTGCCAGCAGCACGTACAGGGAAAGGAACTATGGCTACACCTTC.